Only one count was recorded for the clone carrying this T cell receptor (beta chain). This sample was taken from a study of PD-L1 blockade in urothelial cancer. Measured with immunoSEQ multiplex PCR; TCRdb has only the in-frame clones, and not every one. Seen here are some 77,000 clones, around 87% observed once, and the top ten hold around 5%. Per the germline V gene, CDR1 is SGHRS and CDR2 is YFSETQ. After removal of 4 bases from V and 0 bases from J, the junction contained 4 bases not matched to a gene. CDR3 length equals 15 residues. This TCR was sampled from a woman between 65 and 79 years old with urothelial cancer. The J gene is TRBJ1-5, the V gene TRBV5-1; 7 positions match TRBD1. The sequencing used PBMCs, collected around atezolizumab (anti-PD-L1) treatment. Here the CDR3 DNA reads TGCGCCAGCAGCGCTGGGACAGATAGCAATCAGCCCCAGCATTTT. As protein: CASSAGTDSNQPQHF.